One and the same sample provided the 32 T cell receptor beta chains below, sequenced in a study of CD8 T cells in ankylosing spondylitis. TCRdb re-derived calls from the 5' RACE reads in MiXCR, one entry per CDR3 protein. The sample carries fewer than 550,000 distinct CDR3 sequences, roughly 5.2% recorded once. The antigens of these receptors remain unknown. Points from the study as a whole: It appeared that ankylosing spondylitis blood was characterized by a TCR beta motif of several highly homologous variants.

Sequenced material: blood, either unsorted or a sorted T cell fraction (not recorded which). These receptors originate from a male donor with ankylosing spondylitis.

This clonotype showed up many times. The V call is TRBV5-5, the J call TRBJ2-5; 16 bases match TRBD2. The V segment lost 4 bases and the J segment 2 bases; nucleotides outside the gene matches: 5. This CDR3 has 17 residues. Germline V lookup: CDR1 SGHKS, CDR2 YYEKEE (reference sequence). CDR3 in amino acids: CASSQGLAGGPQETQYF. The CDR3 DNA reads TGTGCCAGCAGCCAGGGACTAGCGGGAGGGCCTCAAGAGACCCAGTACTTC. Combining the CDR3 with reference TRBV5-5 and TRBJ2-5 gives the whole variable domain DAGVTQSPTHLIKTRGQQVTLRCSPISGHKSVSWYQQVLGQGPQFIFQYYEKEERGRGNFPDRFSARQFPNYSSELNVNALLLGDSALYLCASSQGLAGGPQETQYFGPGTRLLVL.

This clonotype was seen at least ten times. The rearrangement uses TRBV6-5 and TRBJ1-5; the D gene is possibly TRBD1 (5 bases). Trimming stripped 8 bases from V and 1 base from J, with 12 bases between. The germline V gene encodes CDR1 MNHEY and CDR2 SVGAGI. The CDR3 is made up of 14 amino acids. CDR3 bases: TGTGCCAGCCAGGGATGGGGGAGCAATCAGCCCCAGCATTTT. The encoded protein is CASQGWGSNQPQHF.

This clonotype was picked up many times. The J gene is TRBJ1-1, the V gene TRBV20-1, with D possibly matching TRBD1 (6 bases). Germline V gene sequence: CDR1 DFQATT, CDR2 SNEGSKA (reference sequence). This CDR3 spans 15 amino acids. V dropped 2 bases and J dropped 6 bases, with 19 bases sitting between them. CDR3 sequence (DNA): TGCAGTGCTAGATCCGCGAATACAGGGCGGGCTGAAGCTTTCTTT. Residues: CSARSANTGRAEAFF.

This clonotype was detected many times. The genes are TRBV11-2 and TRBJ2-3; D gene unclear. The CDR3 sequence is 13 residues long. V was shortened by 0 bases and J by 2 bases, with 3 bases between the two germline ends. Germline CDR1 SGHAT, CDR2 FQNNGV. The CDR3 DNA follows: TGTGCCAGCAGCTTAGATCTCACAGATACGCAGTATTTT. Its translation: CASSLDLTDTQYF.

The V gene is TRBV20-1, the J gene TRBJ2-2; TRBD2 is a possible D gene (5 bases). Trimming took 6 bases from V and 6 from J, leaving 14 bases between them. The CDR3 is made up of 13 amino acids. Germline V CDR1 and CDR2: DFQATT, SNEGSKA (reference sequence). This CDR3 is CSAGLTGSGELFF. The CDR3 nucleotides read TGCAGTGCCGGACTGACCGGTTCCGGGGAGCTGTTTTTT.

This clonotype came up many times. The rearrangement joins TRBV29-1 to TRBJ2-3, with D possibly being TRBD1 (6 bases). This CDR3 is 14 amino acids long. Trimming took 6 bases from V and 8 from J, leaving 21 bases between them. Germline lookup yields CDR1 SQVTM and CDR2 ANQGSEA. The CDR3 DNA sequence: TGCAGCGTCCGAACTTCCAGGGAAGGGGGTACGCAGTATTTT. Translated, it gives CSVRTSREGGTQYF.

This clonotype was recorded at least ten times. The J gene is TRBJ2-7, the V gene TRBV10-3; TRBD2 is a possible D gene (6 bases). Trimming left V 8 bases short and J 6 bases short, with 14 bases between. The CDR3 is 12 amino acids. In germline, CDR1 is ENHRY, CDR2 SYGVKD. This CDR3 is CAIGTPGVEQYF. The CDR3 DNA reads TGTGCCATCGGGACTCCCGGGGTCGAGCAGTACTTC.

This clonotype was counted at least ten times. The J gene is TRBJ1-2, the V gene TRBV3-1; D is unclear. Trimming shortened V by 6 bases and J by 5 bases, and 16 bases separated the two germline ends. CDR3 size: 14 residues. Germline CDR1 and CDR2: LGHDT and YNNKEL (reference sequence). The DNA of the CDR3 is TGTGCCAGCAGTTATACGCGGGGTGGTTATGGCTACACCTTC. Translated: CASSYTRGGYGYTF.

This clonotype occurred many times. The CDR3 DNA is TGCGCCAGCAGCACCTGGGACAGGGGATCCAGAAACACTGAAGCTTTCTTT. This translates into CASSTWDRGSRNTEAFF. The chain carries TRBV5-1 and TRBJ1-1; 10 nucleotides align to TRBD1. Germline values: CDR1 SGHRS, CDR2 YFSETQ. V trimming: 4 bases; J trimming: 2 bases; junction bases outside the gene matches: 11. This CDR3 comprises 17 residues. The full variable domain, its missing parts supplied by reference TRBV5-1 and TRBJ1-1, is KAGVTQTPRYLIKTRGQQVTLSCSPISGHRSVSWYQQTPGQGLQFLFEYFSETQRNKGNFPGRFSGRQFSNSRSEMNVSTLELGDSALYLCASSTWDRGSRNTEAFFGQGTRLTVV.

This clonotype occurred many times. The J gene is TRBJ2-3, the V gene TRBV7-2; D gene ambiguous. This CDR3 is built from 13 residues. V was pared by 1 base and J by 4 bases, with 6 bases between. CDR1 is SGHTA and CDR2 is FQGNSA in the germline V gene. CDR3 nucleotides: TGTGCCAGCAGCTTAGTGGCCCCAGATACGCAGTATTTT. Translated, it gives CASSLVAPDTQYF.

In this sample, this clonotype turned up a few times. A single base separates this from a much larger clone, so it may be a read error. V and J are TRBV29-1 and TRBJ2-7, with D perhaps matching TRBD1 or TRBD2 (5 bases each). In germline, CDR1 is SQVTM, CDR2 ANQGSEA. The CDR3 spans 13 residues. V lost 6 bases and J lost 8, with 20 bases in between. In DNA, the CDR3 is TGCAGCGTCGCCGGGACCCAGGAAGCTCAGCAGTACTTC. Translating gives CSVAGTQEAQQYF.

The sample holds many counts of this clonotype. The DNA of the CDR3 is TGTGCCAGCAGCTTAGCGATGGGTTTGGACAATGAGCAGTTCTTC. Translated: CASSLAMGLDNEQFF. This chain joins TRBV7-2 and TRBJ2-1; no firm D call. CDR3 length: 15 amino acids. V lost 0 bases, J lost 5 bases, and 11 bases lay in between. CDR1 SGHTA and CDR2 FQGNSA come from the germline V gene.

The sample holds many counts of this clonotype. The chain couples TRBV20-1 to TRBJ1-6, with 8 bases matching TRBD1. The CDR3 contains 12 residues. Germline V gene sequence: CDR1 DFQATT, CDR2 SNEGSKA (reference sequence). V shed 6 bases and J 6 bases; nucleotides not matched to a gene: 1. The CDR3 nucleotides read TGCAGTGCAGGACAGGGTAATTCACCCCTCCACTTT. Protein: CSAGQGNSPLHF.

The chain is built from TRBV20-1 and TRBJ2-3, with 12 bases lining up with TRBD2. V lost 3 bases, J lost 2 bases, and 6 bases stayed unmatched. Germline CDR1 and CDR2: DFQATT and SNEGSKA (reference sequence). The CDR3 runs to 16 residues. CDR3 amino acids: CSASKLAGGSTDTQYF. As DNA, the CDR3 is TGCAGTGCTAGTAAACTAGCGGGAGGCTCCACAGATACGCAGTATTTT.

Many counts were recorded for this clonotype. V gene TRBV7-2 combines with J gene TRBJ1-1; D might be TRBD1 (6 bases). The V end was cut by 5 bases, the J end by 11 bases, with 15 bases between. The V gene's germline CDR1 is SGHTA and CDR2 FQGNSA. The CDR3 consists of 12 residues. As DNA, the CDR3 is TGTGCCAGCAGCCCTTGGACAGTCGTGGCTTTCTTT. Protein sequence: CASSPWTVVAFF. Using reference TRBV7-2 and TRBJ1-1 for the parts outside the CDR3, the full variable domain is GAGVSQSPSNKVTEKGKDVELRCDPISGHTALYWYRQSLGQGLEFLIYFQGNSAPDKSGLPSDRFSAERTGGSVSTLTIQRTQQEDSAVYLCASSPWTVVAFFGQGTRLTVV.

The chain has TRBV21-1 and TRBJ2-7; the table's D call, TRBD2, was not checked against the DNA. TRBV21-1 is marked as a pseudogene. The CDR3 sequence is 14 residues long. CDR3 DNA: TGTGCCACCCGGCTAGCGGGATGTTCCTACGAGCAGTACTTC. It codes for CATRLAGCSYEQYF.

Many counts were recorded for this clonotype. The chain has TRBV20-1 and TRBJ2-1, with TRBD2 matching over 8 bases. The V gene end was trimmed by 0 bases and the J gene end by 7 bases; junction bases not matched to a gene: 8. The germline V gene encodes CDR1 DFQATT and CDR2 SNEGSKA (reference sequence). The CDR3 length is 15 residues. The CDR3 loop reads CSARDLRTSKNEQFF. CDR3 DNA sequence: TGCAGTGCTAGAGATCTTAGGACTAGCAAGAATGAGCAGTTCTTC.

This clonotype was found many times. CDR3 loop: CASTQTGNSYEQYF. CDR3 nucleotide sequence: TGCGCCAGCACCCAGACGGGGAATTCCTACGAGCAGTACTTC. V is TRBV5-1 and J is TRBJ2-7, with D possibly matching TRBD2 (5 bases). The V end lost 6 bases, the J end lost 1 base, and 14 bases lay between the germline ends. The CDR3 runs to 14 residues. Germline lookup yields CDR1 SGHRS and CDR2 YFSETQ.

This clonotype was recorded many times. Written as DNA, the CDR3 is TGCAGCGTTGAACGCGGGAGGGCGGGGAACGAGCAGTACTTC. It translates to CSVERGRAGNEQYF. The genes are TRBV29-1 and TRBJ2-7, with 9 positions matching TRBD2. J was trimmed by 5 bases and V by 2 bases; bases with no gene match: 7. The germline V gene has CDR1 SQVTM and CDR2 ANQGSEA. This CDR3 contains 14 residues.

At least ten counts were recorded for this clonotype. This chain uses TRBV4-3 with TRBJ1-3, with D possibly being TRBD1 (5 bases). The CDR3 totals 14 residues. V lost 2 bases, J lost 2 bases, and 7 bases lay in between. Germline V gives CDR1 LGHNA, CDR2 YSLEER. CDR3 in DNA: TGCGCCAGCAGCCAACCGGGGCCTGGAAACACCATATATTTT. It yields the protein CASSQPGPGNTIYF.

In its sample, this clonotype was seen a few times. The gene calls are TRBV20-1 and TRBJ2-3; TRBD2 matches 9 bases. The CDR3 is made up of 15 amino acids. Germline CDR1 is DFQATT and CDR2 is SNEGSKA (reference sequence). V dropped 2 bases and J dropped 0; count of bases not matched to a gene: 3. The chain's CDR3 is CSARLAGPSTDTQYF. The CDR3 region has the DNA TGCAGTGCTAGACTAGCGGGGCCTAGCACAGATACGCAGTATTTT.

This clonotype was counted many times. The CDR3 DNA is TGTGCCAGCAGCTTAAATAGTAAGACCCAGTACTTC. This gives the protein CASSLNSKTQYF. The chain has TRBV7-2 and TRBJ2-5; no clear D. Trimming cost V 2 bases and J 6 bases, with 7 bases left between them. The CDR3 runs to 12 residues. Germline-derived CDR1 and CDR2 are SGHTA and FQGNSA.

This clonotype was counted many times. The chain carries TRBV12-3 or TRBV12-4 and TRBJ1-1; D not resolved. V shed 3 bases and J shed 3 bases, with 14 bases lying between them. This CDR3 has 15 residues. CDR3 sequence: CASSFGRESHTEAFF. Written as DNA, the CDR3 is TGTGCCAGCAGTTTCGGGAGGGAGAGTCACACTGAAGCTTTCTTT.

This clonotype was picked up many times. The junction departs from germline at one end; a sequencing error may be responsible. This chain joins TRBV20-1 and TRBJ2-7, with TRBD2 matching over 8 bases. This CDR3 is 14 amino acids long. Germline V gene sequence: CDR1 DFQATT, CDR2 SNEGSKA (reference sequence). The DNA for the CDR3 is TGCAGTGCTAGAGAGACTAGCGTAGAGTACGTGCAGTACTTC. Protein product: CSARETSVEYVQYF.

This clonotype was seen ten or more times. As DNA, the CDR3 is TGCAGCGTTGAACCCTCGGGACAGGGAGAGTACAATGAGCAGTTCTTC. Protein: CSVEPSGQGEYNEQFF. The V call is TRBV29-1, the J call TRBJ2-1; 9 bases map to TRBD1. V lost 2 bases to trimming and J lost 4 bases; unmatched junction nucleotides: 9. The CDR3 is made up of 16 amino acids. CDR1 and CDR2 from the germline V gene are SQVTM and ANQGSEA.

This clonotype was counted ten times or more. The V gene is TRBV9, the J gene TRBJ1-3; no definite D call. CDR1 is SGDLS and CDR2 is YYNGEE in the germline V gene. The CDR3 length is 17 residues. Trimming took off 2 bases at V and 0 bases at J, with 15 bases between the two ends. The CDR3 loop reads CASSVPLDGHSGNTIYF. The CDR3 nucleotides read TGTGCCAGCAGCGTTCCACTCGACGGCCACTCTGGAAACACCATATATTTT.

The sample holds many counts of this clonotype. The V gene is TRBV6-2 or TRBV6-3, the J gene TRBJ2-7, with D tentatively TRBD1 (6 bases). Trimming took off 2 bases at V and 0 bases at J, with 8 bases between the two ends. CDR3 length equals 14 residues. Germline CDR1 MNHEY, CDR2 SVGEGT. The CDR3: CASSYQGLSYEQYF. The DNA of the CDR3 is TGTGCCAGCAGTTACCAGGGGCTCTCCTACGAGCAGTACTTC.

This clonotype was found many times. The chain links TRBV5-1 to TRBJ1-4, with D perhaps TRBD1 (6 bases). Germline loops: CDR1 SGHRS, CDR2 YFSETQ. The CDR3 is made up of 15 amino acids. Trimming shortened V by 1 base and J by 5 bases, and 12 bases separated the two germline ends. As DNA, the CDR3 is TGCGCCAGCAGCTTGTTGACAGGTCAAAATGAAAAACTGTTTTTT. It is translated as CASSLLTGQNEKLFF.

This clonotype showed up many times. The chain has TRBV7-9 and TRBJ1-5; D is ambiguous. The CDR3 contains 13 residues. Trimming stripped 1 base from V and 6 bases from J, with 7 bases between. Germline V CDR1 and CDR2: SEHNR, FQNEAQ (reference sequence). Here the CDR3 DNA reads TGTGCCAGCAGCTTAGAGATTGGTCAGCCCCAGCATTTT. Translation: CASSLEIGQPQHF.

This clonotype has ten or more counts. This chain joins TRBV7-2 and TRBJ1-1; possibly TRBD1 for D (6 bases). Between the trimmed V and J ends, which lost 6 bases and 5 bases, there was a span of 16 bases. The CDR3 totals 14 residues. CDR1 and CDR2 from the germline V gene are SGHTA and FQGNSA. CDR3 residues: CASSLTGKWTEAFF. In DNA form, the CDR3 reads TGTGCCAGCAGTCTAACAGGGAAATGGACTGAAGCTTTCTTT.

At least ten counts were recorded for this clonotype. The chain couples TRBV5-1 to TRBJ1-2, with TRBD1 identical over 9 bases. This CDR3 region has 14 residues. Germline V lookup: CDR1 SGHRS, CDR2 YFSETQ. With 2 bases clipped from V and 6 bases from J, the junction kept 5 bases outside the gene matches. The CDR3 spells CASSFAQGADGYTF. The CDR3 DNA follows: TGCGCCAGCAGCTTCGCACAGGGGGCTGATGGCTACACCTTC.

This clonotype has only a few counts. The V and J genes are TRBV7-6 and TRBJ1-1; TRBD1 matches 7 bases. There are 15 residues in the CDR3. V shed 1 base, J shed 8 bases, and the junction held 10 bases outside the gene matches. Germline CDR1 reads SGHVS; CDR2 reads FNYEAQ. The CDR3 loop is CASSLDLTGVSEAFF. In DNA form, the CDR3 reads TGTGCCAGCAGCTTAGATTTAACAGGGGTGTCCGAAGCTTTCTTT. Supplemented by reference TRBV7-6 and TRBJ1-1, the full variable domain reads GAGVSQSPRYKVTKRGQDVALRCDPISGHVSLYWYRQALGQGPEFLTYFNYEAQQDKSGLPNDRFSAERPEGSISTLTIQRTEQRDSAMYRCASSLDLTGVSEAFFGQGTRLTVV.